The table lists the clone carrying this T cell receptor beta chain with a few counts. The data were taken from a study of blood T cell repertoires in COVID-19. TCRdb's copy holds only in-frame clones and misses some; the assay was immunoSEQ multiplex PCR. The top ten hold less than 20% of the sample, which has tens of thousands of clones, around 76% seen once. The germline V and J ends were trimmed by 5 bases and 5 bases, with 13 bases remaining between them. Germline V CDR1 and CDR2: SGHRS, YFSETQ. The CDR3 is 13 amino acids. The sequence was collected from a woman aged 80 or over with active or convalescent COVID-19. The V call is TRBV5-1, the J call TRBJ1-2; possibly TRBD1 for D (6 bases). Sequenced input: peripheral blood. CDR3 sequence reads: CASRPDSFYGYTF. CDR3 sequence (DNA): TGCGCCAGCAGACCGGACAGCTTTTATGGCTACACCTTC.